This T cell receptor (beta chain) was sequenced in a study of T cells in Graves' hyperthyroidism and ophthalmopathy. Background on the study: Blood from the periphery was taken at initial diagnosis, before any treatment.

V was pared by 4 bases and J by 5 bases, with 12 bases between. CDR3 length: 14 residues. Germline CDR1 reads MNHNS; CDR2 reads SASEGT. Over 18 months, lack of ophthalmopathy progression marked Graves' hyperthyroidism as stable. This clonotype was detected a few times. Amplification targeted TCR beta CDR3 regions from RNA transcripts. HTBI primers were the set used in a first-round RT-PCR of the TCR CDR3. One entry per CDR3 protein, called by TCRdb with MiXCR from the multiplex PCR reads. This sample carries more than 650,000 distinct CDR3 sequences, less than 15% of them seen once, and the ten largest clones take roughly 10%.

This sequence was found in a woman between 18 and 30 years old with Graves' hyperthyroidism. The V gene is TRBV6-1, the J gene TRBJ1-5, with D unresolved. Source material: blood. The CDR3 DNA sequence: TGTGCCAGCAGTGCTTCAGGAACCTATCAGCCCCAGCATTTT. It translates to CASSASGTYQPQHF.